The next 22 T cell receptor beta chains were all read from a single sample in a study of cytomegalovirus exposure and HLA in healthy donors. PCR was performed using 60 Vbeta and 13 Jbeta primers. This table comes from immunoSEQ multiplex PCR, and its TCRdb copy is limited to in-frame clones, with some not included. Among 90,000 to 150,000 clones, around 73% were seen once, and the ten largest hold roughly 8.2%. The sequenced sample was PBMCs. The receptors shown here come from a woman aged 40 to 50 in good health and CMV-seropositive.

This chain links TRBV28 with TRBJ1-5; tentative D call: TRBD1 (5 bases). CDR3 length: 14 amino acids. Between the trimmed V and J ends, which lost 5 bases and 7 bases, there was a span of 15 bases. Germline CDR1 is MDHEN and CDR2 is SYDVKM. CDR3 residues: CASSPPGGTQPQHF. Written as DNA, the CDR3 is TGTGCCAGCAGTCCCCCCGGGGGTACGCAGCCCCAGCATTTT.

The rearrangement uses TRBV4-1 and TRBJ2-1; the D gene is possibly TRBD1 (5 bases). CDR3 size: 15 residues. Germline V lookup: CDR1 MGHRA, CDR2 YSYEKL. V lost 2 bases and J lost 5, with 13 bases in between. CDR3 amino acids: CASSQLVQGDNEQFF. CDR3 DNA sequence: TGCGCCAGCAGCCAACTTGTTCAGGGTGACAATGAGCAGTTCTTC.

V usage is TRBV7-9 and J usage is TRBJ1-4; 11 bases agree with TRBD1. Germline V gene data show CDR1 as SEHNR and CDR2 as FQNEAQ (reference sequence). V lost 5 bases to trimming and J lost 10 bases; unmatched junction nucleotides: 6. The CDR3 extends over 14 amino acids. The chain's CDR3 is CASSLGQGAGKLFF. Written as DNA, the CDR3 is TGTGCCAGCAGCCTTGGACAGGGGGCGGGAAAACTGTTTTTT.

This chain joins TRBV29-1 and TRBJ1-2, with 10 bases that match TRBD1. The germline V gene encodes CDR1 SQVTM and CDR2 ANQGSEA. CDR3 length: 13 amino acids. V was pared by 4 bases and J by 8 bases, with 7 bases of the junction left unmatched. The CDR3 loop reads CSVVRTGGGGYTF. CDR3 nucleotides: TGCAGCGTTGTTCGGACAGGGGGTGGCGGCTACACCTTC. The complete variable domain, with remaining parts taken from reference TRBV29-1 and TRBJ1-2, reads SAVISQKPSRDICQRGTSLTIQCQVDSQVTMMFWYRQQPGQSLTLIATANQGSEATYESGFVIDKFPISRPNLTFSTLTVSNMSPEDSSIYLCSVVRTGGGGYTFGSGTRLTVV.

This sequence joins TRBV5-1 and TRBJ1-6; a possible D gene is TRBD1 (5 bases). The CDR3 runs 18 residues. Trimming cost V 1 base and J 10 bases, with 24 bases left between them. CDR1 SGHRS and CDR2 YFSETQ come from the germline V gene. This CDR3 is CASSLSLFAGGIRSPLHF. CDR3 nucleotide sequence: TGCGCCAGCAGCTTGTCTCTATTCGCGGGGGGAATTCGGTCACCCCTCCACTTT.

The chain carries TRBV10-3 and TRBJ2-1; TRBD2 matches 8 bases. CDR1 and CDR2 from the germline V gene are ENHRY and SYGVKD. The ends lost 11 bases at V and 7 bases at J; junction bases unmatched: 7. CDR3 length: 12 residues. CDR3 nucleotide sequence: TGTGCCGCCGGGGGGGCCTTGAATGAGCAGTTCTTC. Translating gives CAAGGALNEQFF.

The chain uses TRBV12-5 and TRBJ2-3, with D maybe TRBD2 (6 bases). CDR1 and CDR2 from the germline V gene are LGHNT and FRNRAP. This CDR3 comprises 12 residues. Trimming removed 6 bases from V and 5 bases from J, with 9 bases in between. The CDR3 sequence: CASGMGGDTQYF. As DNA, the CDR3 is TGTGCTAGTGGGATGGGGGGAGATACGCAGTATTTT. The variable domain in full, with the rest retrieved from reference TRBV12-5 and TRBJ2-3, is DARVTQTPRHKVTEMGQEVTMRCQPILGHNTVFWYRQTMMQGLELLAYFRNRAPLDDSGMPKDRFSAEMPDATLATLKIQPSEPRDSAVYFCASGMGGDTQYFGPGTRLTVL.

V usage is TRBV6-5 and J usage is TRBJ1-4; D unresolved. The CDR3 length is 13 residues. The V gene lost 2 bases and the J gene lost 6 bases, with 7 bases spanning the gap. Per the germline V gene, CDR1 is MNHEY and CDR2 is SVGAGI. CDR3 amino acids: CASSYGLDEKLFF. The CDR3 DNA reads TGTGCCAGCAGTTACGGCTTGGATGAAAAACTGTTTTTT.

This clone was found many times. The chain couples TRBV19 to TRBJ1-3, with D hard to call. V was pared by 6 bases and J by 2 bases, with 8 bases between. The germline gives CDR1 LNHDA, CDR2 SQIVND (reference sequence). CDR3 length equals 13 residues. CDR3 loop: CASRRGPGNTIYF. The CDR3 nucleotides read TGTGCCAGTAGAAGAGGGCCTGGAAACACCATATATTTT.

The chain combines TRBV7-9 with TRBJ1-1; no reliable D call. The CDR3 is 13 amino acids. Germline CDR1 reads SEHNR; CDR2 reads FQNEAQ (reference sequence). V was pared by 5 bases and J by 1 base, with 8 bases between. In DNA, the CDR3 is TGTGCCAGCAGCCCGGGTCGGAACACTGAAGCTTTCTTT. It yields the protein CASSPGRNTEAFF.

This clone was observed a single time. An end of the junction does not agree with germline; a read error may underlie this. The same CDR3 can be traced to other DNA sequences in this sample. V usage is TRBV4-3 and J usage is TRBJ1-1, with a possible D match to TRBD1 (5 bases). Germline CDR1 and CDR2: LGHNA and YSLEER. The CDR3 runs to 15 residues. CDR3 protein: CASSQGPGMNTEAFF. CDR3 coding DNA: TGCGCCAGCAGCCAAGGTCCAGGGATGAACACTGAGGCTTTCTTT.

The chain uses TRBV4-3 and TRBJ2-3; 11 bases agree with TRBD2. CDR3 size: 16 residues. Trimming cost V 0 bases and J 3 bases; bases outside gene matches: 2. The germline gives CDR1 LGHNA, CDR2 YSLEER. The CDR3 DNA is TGCGCCAGCAGCCAAGATCTAGCGGGGGGAACAGATACGCAGTATTTT. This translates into CASSQDLAGGTDTQYF.

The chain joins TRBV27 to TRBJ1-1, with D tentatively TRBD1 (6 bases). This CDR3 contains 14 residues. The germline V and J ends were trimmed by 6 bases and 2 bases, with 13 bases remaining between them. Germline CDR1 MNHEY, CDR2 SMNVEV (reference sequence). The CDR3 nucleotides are TGTGCCAGCAGGACAGGCTGGGAAAACACTGAAGCTTTCTTT. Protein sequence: CASRTGWENTEAFF.

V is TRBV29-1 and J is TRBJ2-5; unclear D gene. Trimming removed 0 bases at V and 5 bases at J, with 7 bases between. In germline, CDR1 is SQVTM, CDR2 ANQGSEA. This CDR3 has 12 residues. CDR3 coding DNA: TGCAGCGTTGAAGAGGGCTGGGAGACCCAGTACTTC. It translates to CSVEEGWETQYF.

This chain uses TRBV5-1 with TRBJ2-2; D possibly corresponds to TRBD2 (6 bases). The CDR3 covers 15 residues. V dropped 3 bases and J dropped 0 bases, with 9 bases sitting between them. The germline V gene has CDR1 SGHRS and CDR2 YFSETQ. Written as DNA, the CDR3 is TGCGCCAGCAGCTCCACGGGGGCGAACACCGGGGAGCTGTTTTTT. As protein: CASSSTGANTGELFF.

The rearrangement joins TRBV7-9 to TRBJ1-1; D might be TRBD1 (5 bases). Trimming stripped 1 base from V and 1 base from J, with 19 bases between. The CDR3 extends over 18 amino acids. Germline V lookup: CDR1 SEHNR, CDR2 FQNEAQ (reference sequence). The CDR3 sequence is CASSLDLGGSPENTEAFF. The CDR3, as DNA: TGTGCCAGCAGCTTAGATCTGGGGGGGTCCCCAGAGAACACTGAAGCTTTCTTT.

The CDR3 loop reads CASSLLGGGGGTDTQYF. The CDR3 DNA follows: TGTGCCAGCAGCCTTCTGGGGGGCGGGGGGGGCACAGATACGCAGTATTTT. V and J are TRBV7-2 and TRBJ2-3; 9 nucleotides match TRBD2. V was pared by 5 bases and J by 1 base, with 10 bases of the junction left unmatched. The CDR3 runs to 17 residues. Germline-derived CDR1 and CDR2 are SGHTA and FQGNSA. Full variable domain (missing parts from reference TRBV7-2 and TRBJ2-3): GAGVSQSPSNKVTEKGKDVELRCDPISGHTALYWYRQSLGQGLEFLIYFQGNSAPDKSGLPSDRFSAERTGGSVSTLTIQRTQQEDSAVYLCASSLLGGGGGTDTQYFGPGTRLTVL.

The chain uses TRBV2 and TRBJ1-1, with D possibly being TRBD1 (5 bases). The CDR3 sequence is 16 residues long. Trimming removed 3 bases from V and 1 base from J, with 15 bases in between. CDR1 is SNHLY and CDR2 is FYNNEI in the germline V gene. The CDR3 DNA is TGTGCCAGCAGTGAGGAGGGCTCGGGGCGGAACACTGAAGCTTTCTTT. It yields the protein CASSEEGSGRNTEAFF.

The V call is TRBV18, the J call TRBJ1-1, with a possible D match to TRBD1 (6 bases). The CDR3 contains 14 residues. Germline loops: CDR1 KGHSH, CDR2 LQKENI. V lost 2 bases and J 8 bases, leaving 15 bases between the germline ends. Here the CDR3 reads CASSPLTVTGEAFF. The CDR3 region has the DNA TGTGCCAGCTCACCATTGACGGTTACAGGGGAAGCTTTCTTT.

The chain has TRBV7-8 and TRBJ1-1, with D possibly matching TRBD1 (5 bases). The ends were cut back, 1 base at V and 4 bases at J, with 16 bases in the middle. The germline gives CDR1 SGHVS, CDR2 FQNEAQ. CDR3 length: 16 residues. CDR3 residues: CASSLVGGVGSTEAFF. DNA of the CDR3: TGTGCCAGCAGCTTAGTTGGGGGGGTGGGCAGCACTGAAGCTTTCTTT.

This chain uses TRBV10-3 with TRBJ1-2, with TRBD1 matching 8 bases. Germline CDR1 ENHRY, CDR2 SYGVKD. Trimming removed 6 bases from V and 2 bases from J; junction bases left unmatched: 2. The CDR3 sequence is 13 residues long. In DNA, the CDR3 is TGTGCCATCAGGGGACAGGCAAACTATGGCTACACCTTC. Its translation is CAIRGQANYGYTF.

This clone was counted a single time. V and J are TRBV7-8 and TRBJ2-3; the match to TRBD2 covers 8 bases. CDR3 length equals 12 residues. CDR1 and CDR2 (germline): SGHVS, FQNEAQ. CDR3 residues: CASGGRVDTQYF. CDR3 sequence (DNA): TGTGCGTCGGGGGGGCGGGTAGATACGCAGTATTTT.